This entry lists 22 T cell receptor beta chains sequenced from one sample in a study of long-term antiretroviral therapy in people with HIV. Investigators performed immunoSEQ version v3.0 at survey level. Clones were read by immunoSEQ multiplex PCR, and TCRdb kept only the in-frame ones, dropping some. The sample records 15,000 to 20,000 clones, approximately 78% being singletons. This specimen was unsorted PBMCs, taken 0.6 years after starting antiretroviral therapy. These TCRs come from a woman between 18 and 29 years old with HIV.

V gene TRBV2 combines with J gene TRBJ2-7; tentatively, D is TRBD2 (7 bases). V shed 9 bases and J shed 3 bases, with 15 bases lying between them. CDR1 and CDR2 (germline): SNHLY, FYNNEI. This CDR3 is 13 amino acids long. The CDR3 region is CASGEGDIYEQYF. The CDR3 region has the DNA TGTGCCAGTGGGGAGGGGGACATCTACGAGCAGTACTTC.

The V gene is TRBV9, the J gene TRBJ1-1; possible D gene TRBD1, 5 bases. The CDR3 loop spans 13 amino acids. CDR1 and CDR2 from the germline V gene are SGDLS and YYNGEE. V lost 3 bases and J 2 bases, leaving 8 bases between the germline ends. CDR3 sequence reads: CASSAGGNTEAFF. The CDR3 nucleotides read TGTGCCAGCAGCGCGGGGGGAAACACTGAAGCTTTCTTT.

J is TRBJ1-5 and V is TRBV7-9, with TRBD1 identical over 7 bases. CDR1 is SEHNR, CDR2 FQNEAQ, per germline (reference sequence). This CDR3 is 14 amino acids long. Trimming cost V 3 bases and J 3 bases; bases outside gene matches: 2. For the CDR3, the DNA is TGTGCCAGCAGCTTTACAGGGGCCAATCAGCCCCAGCATTTT. Its translation is CASSFTGANQPQHF. The variable domain in full, completed from reference TRBV7-9 and TRBJ1-5, reads DTGVSQNPRHKITKRGQNVTFRCDPISEHNRLYWYRQTLGQGPEFLTYFQNEAQLEKSRLLSDRFSAERPKGSFSTLEIQRTEQGDSAMYLCASSFTGANQPQHFGDGTRLSIL.

The table lists this clone with a count of one. The chain uses TRBV27 and TRBJ2-1, with 9 bases lining up with TRBD1. The CDR3 has 15 residues. The V segment lost 3 bases and the J segment 14 bases; nucleotides outside the gene matches: 14. Germline V gene lookup returns CDR1 MNHEY and CDR2 SMNVEV (reference sequence). The CDR3 here is CASSLVMVGGTGKFF. For the CDR3, the DNA is TGTGCCAGCAGTTTGGTGATGGTTGGTGGGACAGGGAAGTTCTTC.

The gene calls are TRBV6-5 and TRBJ2-7, with TRBD2 matching 7 bases. Germline-derived CDR1 and CDR2 are MNHEY and SVGAGI. The CDR3 has 13 residues. The V gene end was trimmed by 6 bases and the J gene end by 7 bases; junction bases not matched to a gene: 9. CDR3 sequence reads: CASSHGLVSEQYF. Written as DNA, the CDR3 is TGTGCCAGCAGCCACGGACTAGTGAGTGAGCAGTACTTC.

The rearrangement uses TRBV5-1 and TRBJ2-3; tentatively, D is TRBD1 (6 bases). The CDR3 has 16 residues. In germline, CDR1 is SGHRS, CDR2 YFSETQ. V shed 0 bases and J shed 2 bases, with 13 bases lying between them. CDR3 protein: CASSLDQGPFTDTQYF. The CDR3 DNA reads as TGCGCCAGCAGCTTGGACCAGGGGCCGTTCACAGATACGCAGTATTTT. The complete variable domain, with remaining parts taken from reference TRBV5-1 and TRBJ2-3, reads KAGVTQTPRYLIKTRGQQVTLSCSPISGHRSVSWYQQTPGQGLQFLFEYFSETQRNKGNFPGRFSGRQFSNSRSEMNVSTLELGDSALYLCASSLDQGPFTDTQYFGPGTRLTVL.

The J gene is TRBJ2-1, the V gene TRBV28; D perhaps matches TRBD2 (5 bases). This CDR3 is 17 amino acids long. The V gene lost 2 bases and the J gene lost 0 bases, with 14 bases spanning the gap. The germline gives CDR1 MDHEN, CDR2 SYDVKM. The CDR3 reads CASSLDLSGGSYNEQFF. In DNA form, the CDR3 reads TGTGCCAGCAGTTTAGATTTAAGCGGTGGCTCCTACAATGAGCAGTTCTTC.

The chain has TRBV12-5 and TRBJ1-1; 11 bases match TRBD1. The CDR3 has 17 residues. The J segment lost 1 base and the V segment lost 5 bases, leaving 9 bases of the junction unmatched. Germline V gene lookup returns CDR1 LGHNT and CDR2 FRNRAP. CDR3 sequence (DNA): TGTGCTAGTGGTGGCGGACAGGGGGCTTCAAGGAACACTGAAGCTTTCTTT. This gives the protein CASGGGQGASRNTEAFF.

This clone was picked up one time. The chain couples TRBV5-6 to TRBJ2-7; possible D gene TRBD1, 6 bases. V shed 4 bases and J shed 2 bases, with 13 bases lying between them. From germline, CDR1 is SGHDT and CDR2 YYEEEE. The CDR3 runs to 14 residues. As DNA, the CDR3 is TGTGCCAGCAGCGAGATGACAGGACCCTACGAGCAGTACTTC. It encodes CASSEMTGPYEQYF.

This chain joins TRBV28 and TRBJ1-5; 9 bases match TRBD1. With 8 bases clipped from V and 6 bases from J, the junction kept 11 bases outside the gene matches. Germline V gene lookup returns CDR1 MDHEN and CDR2 SYDVKM. This CDR3 is built from 15 residues. The CDR3 region is CASGLGTGPPQPQHF. CDR3 nucleotide sequence: TGTGCCAGCGGCCTAGGGACAGGGCCCCCTCAGCCCCAGCATTTT.

The CDR3 nucleotides read TGTGCCAGCACCCTGGGAGGCAAGCGAGCTTTCTTT. Its translation is CASTLGGKRAFF. The chain joins TRBV28 to TRBJ1-1; D ambiguous. CDR1 is MDHEN and CDR2 is SYDVKM in the germline V gene. V lost 7 bases to trimming and J lost 10 bases, with 16 bases between them. This CDR3 has 12 amino acids.

This clone was detected only once. This chain connects TRBV2 to TRBJ2-2; 14 nucleotides match TRBD2. From germline, CDR1 is SNHLY and CDR2 FYNNEI. Trimming cost V 1 base and J 5 bases; bases outside gene matches: 6. This CDR3 has 18 amino acids. CDR3: CASSEVGTSGSRTGELFF. DNA of the CDR3: TGTGCCAGCAGTGAAGTCGGGACTAGCGGGAGTCGGACCGGGGAGCTGTTTTTT.

The CDR3 is CASSDDILAGGQSLNYNEQFF. CDR3 nucleotides: TGTGCCAGCAGTGACGACATACTAGCGGGGGGGCAAAGTTTAAATTACAATGAGCAGTTCTTC. The chain recombines TRBV2 with TRBJ2-1; 13 bases are a match to TRBD2. V dropped 3 bases and J dropped 4; count of bases not matched to a gene: 18. Germline V gives CDR1 SNHLY, CDR2 FYNNEI. CDR3 size: 21 residues.

The rearrangement uses TRBV29-1 and TRBJ2-7; TRBD1 is a possible D gene (5 bases). Trimming took off 3 bases at V and 2 bases at J, with 8 bases between the two ends. The CDR3 is 12 residues long. Looked up from germline, CDR1 is SQVTM and CDR2 is ANQGSEA. The CDR3 spells CSVEVQAYEQYF. The CDR3 DNA is TGCAGCGTTGAGGTACAGGCCTACGAGCAGTACTTC.

This chain joins TRBV7-2 and TRBJ1-2; TRBD1 aligns across 8 bases. CDR3 size: 13 residues. CDR1 is SGHTA, CDR2 FQGNSA, per germline. V lost 7 bases and J lost 8; bases outside the gene matches: 9. CDR3 bases: TGTGCCAGCACCCAACAGGGGGACCAAGGCTACACCTTC. Its protein is CASTQQGDQGYTF. Combining the CDR3 with reference TRBV7-2 and TRBJ1-2 gives the whole variable domain GAGVSQSPSNKVTEKGKDVELRCDPISGHTALYWYRQSLGQGLEFLIYFQGNSAPDKSGLPSDRFSAERTGGSVSTLTIQRTQQEDSAVYLCASTQQGDQGYTFGSGTRLTVV.

This clone was picked up one time. The chain is built from TRBV11-1 and TRBJ2-7; the D gene is possibly TRBD2 (5 bases). Trimming took off 6 bases at V and 2 bases at J, with 23 bases between the two ends. CDR1 and CDR2 from the germline V gene are SGHAT and FQDESV (reference sequence). The CDR3 covers 17 residues. Here the CDR3 DNA reads TGTGCCAGCAGTCCCGTCGGGCGCGCGGGTCCTACCTACGAGCAGTACTTC. It codes for CASSPVGRAGPTYEQYF.

The rearrangement uses TRBV6-1 and TRBJ2-7; D unclear. This CDR3 is 11 amino acids long. CDR1 is MNHNS, CDR2 SASEGT, per germline. Deletions cut 6 bases from V and 6 bases from J, with 9 bases between. CDR3 protein: CASSDGAEQYF. The CDR3 nucleotides read TGTGCCAGCAGCGATGGCGCCGAGCAGTACTTC.

As for this clone: This CDR3 is also generated by other DNA sequences in the sample. This chain links TRBV30 with TRBJ1-2; D ambiguous. This CDR3 is built from 13 residues. In germline, CDR1 is GTSNPN, CDR2 SVGIG (reference sequence). Trimming left V 0 bases short and J 2 bases short, with 7 bases between. The CDR3 coding sequence is TGTGCCTGGAGTGTCAGTCTAAACTATGGCTACACCTTC. It is translated as CAWSVSLNYGYTF.

The chain joins TRBV18 to TRBJ1-3, with 8 bases that match TRBD1. CDR3 length: 16 amino acids. V lost 3 bases to trimming and J lost 0 bases; unmatched junction nucleotides: 4. Germline CDR1 KGHSH, CDR2 LQKENI. CDR3 region: CASSPGQASSGNTIYF. CDR3 nucleotides: TGTGCCAGCTCACCGGGACAGGCTAGCTCTGGAAACACCATATATTTT.

V usage is TRBV27 and J usage is TRBJ2-7, with D hard to call. This CDR3 is built from 13 residues. CDR1 is MNHEY and CDR2 is SMNVEV in the germline V gene (reference sequence). V lost 3 bases, J lost 5 bases, and 11 bases lay in between. The CDR3 sequence is CASSFSGSDEQYF. The CDR3 DNA reads as TGTGCCAGCAGTTTTTCAGGCTCGGACGAGCAGTACTTC.

The chain is built from TRBV27 and TRBJ2-7; tentatively, D is TRBD2 (5 bases). V was clipped by 2 bases and J by 7 bases, with 9 bases between them. CDR1 and CDR2 (germline): MNHEY, SMNVEV (reference sequence). The CDR3 length is 12 residues. CDR3 region: CASSLSSGEQYF. Written as DNA, the CDR3 is TGTGCCAGCAGTTTAAGCTCGGGGGAGCAGTACTTC.

The chain has TRBV28 and TRBJ1-3; D call uncertain. Germline assignment: CDR1 MDHEN and CDR2 SYDVKM. The CDR3 runs 16 residues. V lost 7 bases and J lost 0, with 16 bases in between. The CDR3 region has the DNA TGTGCCAGCAACCATAGCCCCGAGATCTCTGGAAACACCATATATTTT. Its translation: CASNHSPEISGNTIYF. The entire variable domain, with the rest obtained from reference TRBV28 and TRBJ1-3, is as follows: DVKVTQSSRYLVKRTGEKVFLECVQDMDHENMFWYRQDPGLGLRLIYFSYDVKMKEKGDIPEGYSVSREKKERFSLILESASTNQTSMYLCASNHSPEISGNTIYFGEGSWLTVV.